This is a list of T cell receptor beta chains from one sample in a study of T cells in tuberculosis. Generated by immunoSEQ multiplex PCR, the TCRdb table keeps only in-frame clones and is missing some. The table has 55,000 to 60,000 clones, 88% seen once; the top ten hold less than 25%. The specimen sequenced was CD1b-GMM tetramer-negative cells sorted from PBMCs. The receptors were sampled from an adult woman with latent tuberculosis. The CDR3 runs from the conserved cysteine through the conserved F or W. Fields, in order: CDR3 DNA, CDR3 protein, J gene, clone size, D gene, V gene. A D gene is named only where the DNA matches it firmly. Where a row states a size, it is once, few, many or the class of an expanded clone; other rows omit it.

TGTGCCAGCAGGGGGACTAGCGGGAGGGGGTTTGGGAGCAATGAGCAGTTCTTC	CASRGTSGRGFGSNEQFF	TRBJ2-1	-	TRBD2	TRBV2
TGTGCCAGCAGCATGGGACAGGGGGTAAACATTCAGTACTTC	CASSMGQGVNIQYF	TRBJ2-4	-	TRBD1	TRBV7-6
TGTGCCAGCAGTTCCGGGACAGCTAACTATGGCTACACCTTC	CASSSGTANYGYTF	TRBJ1-2	once	TRBD1	TRBV6-6
TGTGCCAGCAGCCAGGGGGCAAGCTATGGCTACACCTTC	CASSQGASYGYTF	TRBJ1-2	-	TRBD1	TRBV2
TGTGCCAGCAGTACGACAGGACATGGCTACACCTTC	CASSTTGHGYTF	TRBJ1-2	-	-	TRBV28
TGTGCCAGCAGCGTGAAGGGGCCCGGGGAGCTGTTTTTT	CASSVKGPGELFF	TRBJ2-2	-	-	TRBV21-1
TGTGCCAGCAGCTTAGCGGGGGGGGGCCAAGAGACCCAGTACTTC	CASSLAGGGQETQYF	TRBJ2-5	-	TRBD2	TRBV5-6
TGTGCCTGGGGGACGGGACAGAGATTTACGGAGACCCAGTACTTC	CAWGTGQRFTETQYF	TRBJ2-5	once	TRBD1	TRBV30
TGTGCCAGCAGTGCAGGGGTTAATATTCATCAGCCCCAGCATTTT	CASSAGVNIHQPQHF	TRBJ1-5	-	-	TRBV25-1
TGTGCCAGCAGCCAAGAGTTCCTAGCGTCCTCCTACGAGCAGTACTTC	CASSQEFLASSYEQYF	TRBJ2-7	few	-	TRBV14
TGTGCCAGCAGTTACACCAGGGGGGATCAGCCCCAGCATTTT	CASSYTRGDQPQHF	TRBJ1-5	-	TRBD1	TRBV6-6
TGTGCCAGCAGTGACTCCTTGGGAGAGAACACTGAAGCTTTCTTT	CASSDSLGENTEAFF	TRBJ1-1	-	-	TRBV6-4
TGTGCCAGCAGCTTCCCAGGGTCCTACGAGCAGTACTTC	CASSFPGSYEQYF	TRBJ2-7	-	-	TRBV5-6
TGTGCCAGCAGCTTAGGACTAGCTTGGGAGACCCAGTACTTC	CASSLGLAWETQYF	TRBJ2-5	-	TRBD2	TRBV7-2
TGTGCCAGCAGCCCCCGTCGGGTGCGGGACGAGCAGTACTTC	CASSPRRVRDEQYF	TRBJ2-7	-	-	TRBV27
TGCGCCAGCAGCCTCGTTTCGAGCGGGAGGGCCCCCTACGAGCAGTACTTC	CASSLVSSGRAPYEQYF	TRBJ2-7	-	TRBD2	TRBV4-1
TGCAGCGTTCGGCTACAGGGCAATCAGCCCCAGCATTTT	CSVRLQGNQPQHF	TRBJ1-5	-	-	TRBV29-1
TGTGCCACCAGCAGAGATTCCGGAGAGGGTTGGCAGCCCCAGCATTTT	CATSRDSGEGWQPQHF	TRBJ1-5	-	-	TRBV15
TGTGCCAGCAGCCGGGGGACAGGGGCTCCCTACGAGCAGTACTTC	CASSRGTGAPYEQYF	TRBJ2-7	-	TRBD1	TRBV11-1
TGTGCCAGCAGCTTAGTAGACAGGGGGCATGAGCAGTACTTC	CASSLVDRGHEQYF	TRBJ2-7	-	TRBD1	TRBV11-3
TGTGCTAGTGGCCAGGGACAGATTAATTCACCCCTCCACTTT	CASGQGQINSPLHF	TRBJ1-6	once	TRBD1	TRBV12-5
TGTGCCAGCAGCTTAGGGCGGGGGGGAGCCTACGAGCAGTACTTC	CASSLGRGGAYEQYF	TRBJ2-7	-	TRBD2	TRBV7-3
TGTGCCAGCAGTTACTACCGGATAGCGGGAGGGTCCGAGCAGTACTTC	CASSYYRIAGGSEQYF	TRBJ2-7	-	TRBD2	TRBV6-5
TGTGCCAGCAGTGAAAGAAGAGCGACTGAAGCTTTCTTT	CASSERRATEAFF	TRBJ1-1	-	-	TRBV25-1
TGCAGCGCCCGCCTAGCGGGACCCGGGGAGCTGTTTTTT	CSARLAGPGELFF	TRBJ2-2	once	TRBD2	TRBV29-1
TGTGCCAGCAGCCCCGGAGGATGGAACACTGAAGCTTTCTTT	CASSPGGWNTEAFF	TRBJ1-1	-	-	TRBV7-2
TGTGCCAGCAAAAGGGCTAGCGAGTCGCTCTACGAGCAGTACTTC	CASKRASESLYEQYF	TRBJ2-7	-	-	TRBV11-2
TGTGCCTGGCAAAGACAGGGGCGGCAGCCCCAGCATTTT	CAWQRQGRQPQHF	TRBJ1-5	-	TRBD1	TRBV30
TGTGCCAGCAGCCTACGGACTAGCGGAACCTACGAGCAGTACTTC	CASSLRTSGTYEQYF	TRBJ2-7	-	TRBD2	TRBV7-9
TGTGCCAGCAGAGGGGACACCGGGGAGCTGTTTTTT	CASRGDTGELFF	TRBJ2-2	-	-	TRBV28
TGTGCCAGCAGCTTAGGGCGGGGGGTCCACGAGCAGTACTTC	CASSLGRGVHEQYF	TRBJ2-7	-	TRBD2	TRBV7-2
TGTGCCAGCAGTTCGCGACTAGCTACCTACGAGCAGTACTTC	CASSSRLATYEQYF	TRBJ2-7	-	TRBD2	TRBV6-6
TGTGCCAGCAGCGCCCTGGGAGGGCAGAAGGACGAGCAGTACTTC	CASSALGGQKDEQYF	TRBJ2-7	-	TRBD2	TRBV9
TGCGCCAGCAGCACGCTAGCGGCAGATACGCAGTATTTT	CASSTLAADTQYF	TRBJ2-3	-	TRBD2	TRBV5-1
TGCGCCAGCAGCCAAGAGGAAGGGCAGGGAGGTTCACCCCTCCACTTT	CASSQEEGQGGSPLHF	TRBJ1-6	few	-	TRBV4-3